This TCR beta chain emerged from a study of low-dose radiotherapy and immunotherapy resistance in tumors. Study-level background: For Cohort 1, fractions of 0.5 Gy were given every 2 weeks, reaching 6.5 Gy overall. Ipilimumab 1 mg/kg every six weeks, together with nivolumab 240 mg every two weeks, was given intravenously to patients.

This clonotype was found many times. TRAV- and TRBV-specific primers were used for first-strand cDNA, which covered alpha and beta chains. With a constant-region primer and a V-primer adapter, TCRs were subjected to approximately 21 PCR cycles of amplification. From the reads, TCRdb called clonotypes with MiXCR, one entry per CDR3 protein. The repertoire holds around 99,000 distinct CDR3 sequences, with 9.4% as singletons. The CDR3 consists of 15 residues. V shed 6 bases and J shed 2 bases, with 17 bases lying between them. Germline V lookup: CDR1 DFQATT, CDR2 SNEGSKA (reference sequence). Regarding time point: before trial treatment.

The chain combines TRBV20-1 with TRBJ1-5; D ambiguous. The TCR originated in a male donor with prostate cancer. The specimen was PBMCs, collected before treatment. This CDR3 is CSAEGPGSRNQPQHF. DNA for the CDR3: TGCAGTGCGGAAGGGCCAGGTTCACGCAATCAGCCCCAGCATTTT.